The 25 T cell receptor beta chains reported below all come from one sample, sequenced in a study of CD8 T cells in ankylosing spondylitis. TCRdb ran MiXCR on the 5' RACE reads and lists one entry per CDR3 protein. The sample shows about 130,000 distinct CDR3 sequences, around 13% of them seen only once. Sequences were obtained from blood, either unsorted or a sorted T cell fraction (not recorded which). Receptors were obtained from a female donor with ankylosing spondylitis or in good health (not recorded which).

The rearrangement uses TRBV30 and TRBJ1-5; D unresolved. Deletions cut 0 bases from V and 1 base from J, with 7 bases between. Germline V gives CDR1 GTSNPN, CDR2 SVGIG (reference sequence). The CDR3 sequence is 14 residues long. The CDR3 coding sequence is TGTGCCTGGAGTGTACCGGGGAGCAATCAGCCCCAGCATTTT. Residues: CAWSVPGSNQPQHF. Full variable domain (remainder filled in from reference TRBV30 and TRBJ1-5): SQTIHQWPATLVQPVGSPLSLECTVEGTSNPNLYWYRQAAGRGLQLLFYSVGIGQISSEVPQNLSASRPQDRQFILSSKKLLLSDSGFYLCAWSVPGSNQPQHFGDGTRLSIL.

At least ten counts were recorded for this clonotype. This chain links TRBV12-3 or TRBV12-4 with TRBJ2-7; D may be TRBD1 (5 bases). The CDR3 is made up of 15 amino acids. V was trimmed by 7 bases and J by 0 bases, leaving 16 bases between them. Written as DNA, the CDR3 is TGTGCCAGCACCAATGGGGCAGGCCGCTCCTACGAGCAGTACTTC. Translating it yields CASTNGAGRSYEQYF.

J is TRBJ1-5 and V is TRBV20-1; D remains ambiguous. Per germline, CDR1 DFQATT and CDR2 SNEGSKA (reference sequence). The CDR3 sequence is 13 residues long. As DNA, the CDR3 is TGCAGCGTGGCCAGGAATAGCAATCAGCCCCAGCATTTT. Its protein is CSVARNSNQPQHF.

Concerning this clonotype: Being one base from a much bigger clone, this may be a read error. The gene calls are TRBV20-1 and TRBJ1-2; the D gene is possibly TRBD1 (5 bases). Germline V gives CDR1 DFQATT, CDR2 SNEGSKA (reference sequence). The CDR3 sequence is 13 residues long. With 0 bases removed from V and 6 bases from J, the gap between germline ends came to 11 bases. The CDR3 loop is CSARDIRGHGYTF. The CDR3 coding sequence is TGCAGTGCTAGAGATATCCGGGGCCATGGCTACACCTTC.

This clonotype was counted many times. This chain joins TRBV20-1 and TRBJ1-5, with a possible D match to TRBD1 (5 bases). Germline CDR1 and CDR2: DFQATT and SNEGSKA (reference sequence). V was shortened by 5 bases and J by 0 bases, with 20 bases between the two germline ends. CDR3 length: 17 residues. CDR3 protein: CSALSGQGLSSNQPQHF. CDR3 nucleotides: TGCAGTGCTCTAAGTGGGCAGGGACTTTCTAGCAATCAGCCCCAGCATTTT.

This rearrangement joins TRBV10-1 to TRBJ2-7, with 10 nucleotides matching TRBD1. Germline V CDR1 and CDR2: WNHNN, SYGVQD (reference sequence). The ends lost 3 bases at V and 7 bases at J; junction bases unmatched: 6. This CDR3 contains 14 residues. The CDR3 sequence is CASSERQGAREQYF. The CDR3 DNA sequence: TGCGCCAGCAGTGAACGACAGGGGGCTCGGGAGCAGTACTTC.

In this sample, this clonotype turned up many times. The rearrangement links TRBV7-3 to TRBJ1-6; D uncertain. The CDR3 contains 12 residues. V was pared by 5 bases and J by 12 bases, with 11 bases between. The germline gives CDR1 SGHTA, CDR2 FQGTGA. CDR3 sequence reads: CASSLEVGPLHF. The DNA for the CDR3 is TGTGCCAGCAGCCTTGAAGTGGGACCCCTCCACTTT.

This clonotype has at least ten counts. This chain connects TRBV20-1 to TRBJ1-5; a possible D gene is TRBD1 (5 bases). This CDR3 is 16 amino acids long. Per germline, CDR1 DFQATT and CDR2 SNEGSKA (reference sequence). Trimming pared 1 base from V and 0 bases from J, leaving 13 bases between. The CDR3 loop is CSARARQSYSNQPQHF. The CDR3 DNA is TGCAGTGCTAGAGCTCGACAGAGCTATAGCAATCAGCCCCAGCATTTT.

V gene TRBV25-1 combines with J gene TRBJ2-3; D tentatively fits TRBD1 or TRBD2 (6 bases each). The CDR3 consists of 14 residues. Trimming stripped 6 bases from V and 3 bases from J, with 13 bases between. In germline, CDR1 is MGHDK, CDR2 SYGVNS. The CDR3 DNA reads TGTGCCAGCAGCGGGGGCCTGGAAACAGATACGCAGTATTTT. Translating it yields CASSGGLETDTQYF.

This clonotype was seen a few times. The V gene is TRBV3-1, the J gene TRBJ2-5, with 11 bases fitting TRBD2. V dropped 5 bases and J dropped 2; count of bases not matched to a gene: 4. Germline loops: CDR1 LGHDT, CDR2 YNNKEL (reference sequence). This CDR3 region has 15 residues. The CDR3 DNA is TGTGCCAGCAGCGGTAGCGGGAGGGGGCAAGAGACCCAGTACTTC. Protein sequence: CASSGSGRGQETQYF.

The chain is built from TRBV7-9 and TRBJ1-2; 10 positions agree with TRBD1. Germline lookup yields CDR1 SEHNR and CDR2 FQNEAQ (reference sequence). The V segment lost 11 bases and the J segment 7 bases; nucleotides outside the gene matches: 19. The CDR3 loop spans 16 amino acids. CDR3 nucleotide sequence: TGTGCCTCGTCAAGAGAGACAGGGGGCGCCGAGGGTGGCTACACCTTC. This gives the protein CASSRETGGAEGGYTF.

The rearrangement uses TRBV30 and TRBJ2-7; TRBD2 matches at 12 bases. CDR3 size: 15 residues. The V gene end was trimmed by 0 bases and the J gene end by 6 bases; junction bases not matched to a gene: 6. Per germline, CDR1 GTSNPN and CDR2 SVGIG (reference sequence). CDR3 in DNA: TGTGCCTGGAGTGTTGCACTAGCGGGAGGAGGCGAGCAGTACTTC. Protein: CAWSVALAGGGEQYF.

This clonotype was observed at least ten times. The V and J genes are TRBV28 and TRBJ2-7; D unresolved. The germline V gene encodes CDR1 MDHEN and CDR2 SYDVKM. The V and J ends lost 4 bases and 3 bases respectively, with 7 bases between them. The CDR3 contains 12 residues. For the CDR3, the DNA is TGTGCCAGCAGTTATCGCAACTACGAGCAGTACTTC. Protein product: CASSYRNYEQYF.

This clonotype was counted a few times. The chain carries TRBV11-3 and TRBJ2-1; 7 bases match TRBD1. CDR1 and CDR2 from the germline V gene are SGHNT and YENEEA. CDR3 length: 9 amino acids. The J segment lost 9 bases and the V segment lost 11 bases, leaving 1 base of the junction unmatched. The CDR3 sequence is CAPGGEQFF. CDR3 nucleotide sequence: TGTGCCCCAGGGGGTGAGCAGTTCTTC.

The V call is TRBV10-2, the J call TRBJ1-1; D is uncertain. Germline V gene data show CDR1 as WSHSY and CDR2 as SAAADI. This CDR3 is 13 amino acids long. Between the trimmed V and J ends, which lost 0 bases and 6 bases, there was a span of 8 bases. The CDR3 reads CASSESWEPEAFF. CDR3 coding DNA: TGCGCCAGCAGTGAGTCATGGGAGCCTGAAGCTTTCTTT.

The sample holds many counts of this clonotype. V is TRBV7-2 and J is TRBJ2-7, with unresolved D. This CDR3 has 13 residues. The germline V gene has CDR1 SGHTA and CDR2 FQGNSA. V shed 3 bases and J shed 4 bases, with 10 bases lying between them. CDR3 region: CASSLEAIYEQYF. DNA for the CDR3: TGTGCCAGCAGCTTGGAAGCGATTTACGAGCAGTACTTC.

The chain joins TRBV7-2 to TRBJ2-5; 12 nucleotides line up with TRBD2. Germline-derived CDR1 and CDR2 are SGHTA and FQGNSA. The CDR3 is made up of 15 amino acids. Unmatched junction bases numbered 3, after V lost 3 bases and J lost 4 bases. CDR3 in DNA: TGTGCCAGCAGCTTGCTAGCGGGGGGGCCAGAGACCCAGTACTTC. It is translated as CASSLLAGGPETQYF.

Concerning this clonotype: Just one base apart from a much larger clone, this may be a read error. This rearrangement joins TRBV18 to TRBJ2-1; perhaps D is TRBD1 or TRBD2 (5 bases each). CDR3 size: 14 residues. In germline, CDR1 is KGHSH, CDR2 LQKENI. The CDR3 coding sequence is TGTGCCAGCTCCCGGGCAGGGACCTACAATGAGCAGCTCTTC. Its protein is CASSRAGTYNEQLF.

A note on this clonotype: A much larger clone is a single base away; this may be a read error. The V gene is TRBV20-1, the J gene TRBJ1-5; D not certain. The germline V gene encodes CDR1 DFQATT and CDR2 SNEGSKA (reference sequence). The CDR3 length is 16 residues. V lost 6 bases, J lost 6 bases, and 24 bases lay in between. CDR3 region: CSATFSNVGESQPQHF. Written as DNA, the CDR3 is TGCAGTGCGACGTTTAGTAATGTTGGGGAAAGTCAGCCCCAGCATTTT.

This clonotype was detected only a few times. The chain couples TRBV20-1 to TRBJ2-5; maybe TRBD2 (5 bases). V gave up 6 bases and J gave up 7 bases, with 15 bases separating them. The germline V gene has CDR1 DFQATT and CDR2 SNEGSKA (reference sequence). The CDR3 has 12 residues. CDR3 sequence (DNA): TGCAGTGCGGGCCGGCCGAGCGGGACCCAGTACTTC. This gives the protein CSAGRPSGTQYF.

This clonotype was found many times. The chain joins TRBV12-3 or TRBV12-4 to TRBJ2-7, with D perhaps assigned TRBD1 or TRBD2 (5 bases each). This CDR3 has 14 amino acids. V dropped 7 bases and J dropped 3 bases, with 16 bases sitting between them. This CDR3 is CASTPGTGNYEQYF. In nucleotides, the CDR3 is TGTGCCAGCACCCCCGGGACGGGGAACTACGAGCAGTACTTC.

This clonotype was detected many times. J is TRBJ2-7 and V is TRBV7-2; D is possibly TRBD1 (5 bases). V was trimmed by 2 bases and J by 5 bases, leaving 16 bases between them. The CDR3 runs to 15 residues. Germline lookup yields CDR1 SGHTA and CDR2 FQGNSA. Here the CDR3 DNA reads TGTGCCAGCAGCTTACCTTTCCAGGGAAGGCACGAGCAGTACTTC. Protein sequence: CASSLPFQGRHEQYF. The full variable domain, in which reference TRBV7-2 and TRBJ2-7 provide the parts outside the CDR3, is GAGVSQSPSNKVTEKGKDVELRCDPISGHTALYWYRQSLGQGLEFLIYFQGNSAPDKSGLPSDRFSAERTGGSVSTLTIQRTQQEDSAVYLCASSLPFQGRHEQYFGPGTRLTVT.

The V gene is TRBV18, the J gene TRBJ2-5; D gene unclear. The CDR3 runs 14 residues. Trimming took off 0 bases at V and 1 base at J, with 6 bases between the two ends. Germline lookup yields CDR1 KGHSH and CDR2 LQKENI. CDR3 sequence (DNA): TGTGCCAGCTCACCACCTAGTTCCCAAGAGACCCAGTACTTC. Its protein product is CASSPPSSQETQYF. Drawing the rest from reference TRBV18 and TRBJ2-5, the complete variable domain is NAGVMQNPRHLVRRRGQEARLRCSPMKGHSHVYWYRQLPEEGLKFMVYLQKENIIDESGMPKERFSAEFPKEGPSILRIQQVVRGDSAAYFCASSPPSSQETQYFGPGTRLLVL.

The chain recombines TRBV5-1 with TRBJ1-2; 7 bases are a match to TRBD1. V gave up 0 bases and J gave up 0 bases; unmatched junction bases: 2. This CDR3 spans 15 amino acids. The germline CDR1 and CDR2 sequences are SGHRS and YFSETQ. The CDR3 reads CASSLEGGSNYGYTF. The DNA of the CDR3 is TGCGCCAGCAGCTTGGAAGGGGGCTCTAACTATGGCTACACCTTC.

This clonotype was counted a few times. The CDR3: CASSPRSIDAYNEQFF. CDR3 coding DNA: TGTGCCAGCAGCCCCCGCTCGATAGATGCCTACAATGAGCAGTTCTTC. V usage is TRBV11-2 and J usage is TRBJ2-1, with no clear D. CDR1 and CDR2 (germline): SGHAT, FQNNGV. V gave up 5 bases and J gave up 2 bases, with 16 bases separating them. This CDR3 is 16 amino acids long. Filled out from reference TRBV11-2 and TRBJ2-1, the complete variable domain reads EAGVAQSPRYKIIEKRQSVAFWCNPISGHATLYWYQQILGQGPKLLIQFQNNGVVDDSQLPKDRFSAERLKGVDSTLKIQPAKLEDSAVYLCASSPRSIDAYNEQFFGPGTRLTVL.